The clone carrying this T cell receptor beta chain appeared many times. Germline CDR1 is SGHRS and CDR2 is YFSETQ. Unmatched junction bases numbered 5, after V lost 0 bases and J lost 4 bases. There are 15 residues in the CDR3. The sample originates from a study of T cells in Graves' hyperthyroidism and ophthalmopathy. Study-wide context: Peripheral blood was collected at initial diagnosis, before any treatment.

Criteria for exclusion of patients were uncontrolled infection, other autoimmune disease, pregnancy or lactation. There were TCR beta CDR3 regions amplified from RNA transcripts. TCR CDR3 regions were first amplified by RT-PCR with HTBI primers. TCRdb re-called the multiplex PCR reads through MiXCR, storing one row per CDR3 protein. This table holds about 680,000 distinct CDR3 sequences, 35% found once. The sequencing input was blood. The TCR originated in a woman between 35 and 50 years old with Graves' hyperthyroidism. This sequence joins TRBV5-1 and TRBJ2-7; 9 bases line up with TRBD2. This chain's CDR3 is CASSLDSGGFYEQYF. The CDR3 DNA follows: TGCGCCAGCAGCTTGGATAGCGGGGGATTTTACGAGCAGTACTTC.